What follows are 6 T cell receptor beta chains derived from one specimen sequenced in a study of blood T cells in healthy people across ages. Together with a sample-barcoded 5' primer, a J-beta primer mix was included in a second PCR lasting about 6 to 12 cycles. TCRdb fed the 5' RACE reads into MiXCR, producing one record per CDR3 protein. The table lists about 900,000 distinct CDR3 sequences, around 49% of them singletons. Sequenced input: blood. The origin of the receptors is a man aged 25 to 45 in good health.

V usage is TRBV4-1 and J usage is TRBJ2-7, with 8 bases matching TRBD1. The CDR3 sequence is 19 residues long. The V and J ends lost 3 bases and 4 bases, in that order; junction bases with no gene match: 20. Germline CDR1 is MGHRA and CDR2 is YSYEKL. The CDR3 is CASSHLIQTSDRARYEQYF. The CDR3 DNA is TGCGCCAGCAGCCACCTGATACAAACGTCGGACAGGGCCCGGTACGAGCAGTACTTC.

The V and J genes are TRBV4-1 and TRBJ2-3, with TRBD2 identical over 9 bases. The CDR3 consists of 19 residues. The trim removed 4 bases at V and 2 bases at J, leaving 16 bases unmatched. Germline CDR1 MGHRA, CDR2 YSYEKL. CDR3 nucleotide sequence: TGCGCCAGCAGCCCAAGGTTGGGCGGGGGGGCACCCATCACAGATACGCAGTATTTT. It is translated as CASSPRLGGGAPITDTQYF.

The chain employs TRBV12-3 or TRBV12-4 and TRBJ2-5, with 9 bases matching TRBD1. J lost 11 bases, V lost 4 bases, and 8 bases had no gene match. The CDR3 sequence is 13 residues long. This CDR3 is CASSSGTGREQYF. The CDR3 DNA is TGTGCCAGCAGTTCCGGGACAGGGAGGGAGCAGTACTTC.

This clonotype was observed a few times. The CDR3 region is CASRGQGNSNQPQHF. The CDR3 coding sequence is TGTGCCAGCAGGGGACAGGGTAATAGCAATCAGCCCCAGCATTTT. The rearrangement links TRBV27 to TRBJ1-5, with 9 bases aligning to TRBD1. The J segment lost 0 bases and the V segment lost 6 bases, leaving 3 bases of the junction unmatched. The CDR3 spans 15 residues. Germline V gene data show CDR1 as MNHEY and CDR2 as SMNVEV (reference sequence).

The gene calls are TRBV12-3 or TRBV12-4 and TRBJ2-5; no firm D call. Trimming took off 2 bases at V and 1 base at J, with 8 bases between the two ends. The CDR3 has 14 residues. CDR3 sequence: CASSLYPSQETQYF. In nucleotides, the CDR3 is TGTGCCAGCAGTTTATATCCCAGCCAAGAGACCCAGTACTTC.

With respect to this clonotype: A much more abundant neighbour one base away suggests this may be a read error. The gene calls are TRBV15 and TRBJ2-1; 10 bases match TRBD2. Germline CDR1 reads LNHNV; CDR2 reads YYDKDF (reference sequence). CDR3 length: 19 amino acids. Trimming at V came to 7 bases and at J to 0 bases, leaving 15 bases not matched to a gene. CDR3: CATMSPTSGVLSSYNEQFF. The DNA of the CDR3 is TGTGCCACCATGAGTCCCACTAGCGGGGTTTTAAGCTCCTACAATGAGCAGTTCTTC. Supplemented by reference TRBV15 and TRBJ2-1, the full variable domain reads DAMVIQNPRYQVTQFGKPVTLSCSQTLNHNVMYWYQQKSSQAPKLLFHYYDKDFNNEADTPDNFQSRRPNTSFCFLDIRSPGLGDTAMYLCATMSPTSGVLSSYNEQFFGPGTRLTVL.